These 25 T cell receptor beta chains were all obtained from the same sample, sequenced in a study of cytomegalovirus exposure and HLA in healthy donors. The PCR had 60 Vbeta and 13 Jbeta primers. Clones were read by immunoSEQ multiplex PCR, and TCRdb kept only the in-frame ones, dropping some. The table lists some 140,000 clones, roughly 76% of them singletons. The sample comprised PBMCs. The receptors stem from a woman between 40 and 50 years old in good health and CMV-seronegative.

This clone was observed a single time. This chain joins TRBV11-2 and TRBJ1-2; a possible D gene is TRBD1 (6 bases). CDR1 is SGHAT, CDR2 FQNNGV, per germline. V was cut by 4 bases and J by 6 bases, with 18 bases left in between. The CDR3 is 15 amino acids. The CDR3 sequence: CASSSLTGNRDGYTF. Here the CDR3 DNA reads TGTGCCAGCAGCTCCTTAACCGGGAACAGGGATGGCTACACCTTC.

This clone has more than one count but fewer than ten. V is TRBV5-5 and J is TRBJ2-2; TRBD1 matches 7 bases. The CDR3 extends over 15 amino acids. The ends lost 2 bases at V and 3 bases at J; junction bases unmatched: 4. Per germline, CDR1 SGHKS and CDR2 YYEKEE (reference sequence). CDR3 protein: CASSFVDRDTGELFF. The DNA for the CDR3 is TGTGCCAGCAGCTTCGTAGACAGGGACACCGGGGAGCTGTTTTTT.

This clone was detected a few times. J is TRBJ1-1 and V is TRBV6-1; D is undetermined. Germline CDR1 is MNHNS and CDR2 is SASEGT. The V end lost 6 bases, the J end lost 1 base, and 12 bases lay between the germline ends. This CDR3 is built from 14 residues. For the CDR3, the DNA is TGTGCCAGCAGAACTCAGGTCCAGAACACTGAAGCTTTCTTT. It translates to CASRTQVQNTEAFF.

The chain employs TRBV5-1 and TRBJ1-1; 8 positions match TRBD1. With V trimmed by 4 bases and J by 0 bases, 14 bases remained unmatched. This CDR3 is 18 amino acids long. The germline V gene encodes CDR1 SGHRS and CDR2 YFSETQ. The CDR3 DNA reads TGCGCCAGCAGCCTTCAACCGGGACAGGAGTTCATGAACACTGAAGCTTTCTTT. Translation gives CASSLQPGQEFMNTEAFF.

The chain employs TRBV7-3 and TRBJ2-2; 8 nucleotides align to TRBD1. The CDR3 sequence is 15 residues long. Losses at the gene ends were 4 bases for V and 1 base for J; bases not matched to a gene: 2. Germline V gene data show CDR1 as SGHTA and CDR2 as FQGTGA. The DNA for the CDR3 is TGTGCCAGCAGCTGGGGGACAGGGAACACCGGGGAGCTGTTTTTT. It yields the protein CASSWGTGNTGELFF. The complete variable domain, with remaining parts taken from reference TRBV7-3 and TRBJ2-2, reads GAGVSQTPSNKVTEKGKYVELRCDPISGHTALYWYRQSLGQGPEFLIYFQGTGAADDSGLPNDRFFAVRPEGSVSTLKIQRTERGDSAVYLCASSWGTGNTGELFFGEGSRLTVL.

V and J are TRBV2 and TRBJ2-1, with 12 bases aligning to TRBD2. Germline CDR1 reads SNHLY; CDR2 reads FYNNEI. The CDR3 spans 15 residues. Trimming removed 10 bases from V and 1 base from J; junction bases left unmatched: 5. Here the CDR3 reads CAIGGLAGSYNEQFF. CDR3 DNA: TGTGCCATTGGGGGACTAGCGGGTTCCTACAATGAGCAGTTCTTC.

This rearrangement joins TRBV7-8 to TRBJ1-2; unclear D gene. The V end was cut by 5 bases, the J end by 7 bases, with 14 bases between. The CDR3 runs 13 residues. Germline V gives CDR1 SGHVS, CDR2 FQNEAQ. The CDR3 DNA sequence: TGTGCCAGCAGCGTAAAGCTTAGCTCTGGCTACACCTTC. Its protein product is CASSVKLSSGYTF.

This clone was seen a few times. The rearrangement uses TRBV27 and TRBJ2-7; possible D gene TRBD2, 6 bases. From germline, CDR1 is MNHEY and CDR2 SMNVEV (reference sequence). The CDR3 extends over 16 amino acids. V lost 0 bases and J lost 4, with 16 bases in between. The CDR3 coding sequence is TGTGCCAGCAGTTTATCTGGTGGGGACTCTGGGTACGAGCAGTACTTC. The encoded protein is CASSLSGGDSGYEQYF.

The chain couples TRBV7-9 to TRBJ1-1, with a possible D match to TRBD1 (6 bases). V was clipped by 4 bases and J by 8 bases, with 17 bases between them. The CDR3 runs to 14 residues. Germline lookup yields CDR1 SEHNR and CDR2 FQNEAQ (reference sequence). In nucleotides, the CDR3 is TGTGCCAGCAGCTCTACCGGGGGGGCCATAGAAGCTTTCTTT. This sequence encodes CASSSTGGAIEAFF.

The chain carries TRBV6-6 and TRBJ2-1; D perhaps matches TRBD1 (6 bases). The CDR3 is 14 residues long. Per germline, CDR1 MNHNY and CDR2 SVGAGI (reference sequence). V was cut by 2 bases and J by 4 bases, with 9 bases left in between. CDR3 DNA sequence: TGTGCCAGCAGTTACACAGGACAGTACAATGAGCAGTTCTTC. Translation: CASSYTGQYNEQFF.

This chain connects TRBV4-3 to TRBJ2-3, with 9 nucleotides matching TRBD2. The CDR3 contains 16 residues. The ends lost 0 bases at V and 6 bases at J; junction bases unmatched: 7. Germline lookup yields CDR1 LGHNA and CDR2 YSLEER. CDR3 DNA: TGCGCCAGCAGCCAAGATGCGGCGGGGGGGCAGGATACGCAGTATTTT. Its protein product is CASSQDAAGGQDTQYF.

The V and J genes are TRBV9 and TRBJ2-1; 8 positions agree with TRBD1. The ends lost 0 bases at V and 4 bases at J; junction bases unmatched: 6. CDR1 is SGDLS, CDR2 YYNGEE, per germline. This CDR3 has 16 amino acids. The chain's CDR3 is CASSVGDRGAYNEQFF. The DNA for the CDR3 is TGTGCCAGCAGCGTAGGAGACAGGGGCGCTTACAATGAGCAGTTCTTC.

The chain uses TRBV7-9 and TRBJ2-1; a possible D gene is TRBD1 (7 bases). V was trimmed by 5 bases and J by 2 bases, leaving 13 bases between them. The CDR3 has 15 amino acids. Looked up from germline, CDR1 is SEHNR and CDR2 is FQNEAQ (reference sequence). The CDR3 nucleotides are TGTGCCAGCAGCCCCCAGGGGGGAGCCTACAATGAGCAGTTCTTC. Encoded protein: CASSPQGGAYNEQFF.

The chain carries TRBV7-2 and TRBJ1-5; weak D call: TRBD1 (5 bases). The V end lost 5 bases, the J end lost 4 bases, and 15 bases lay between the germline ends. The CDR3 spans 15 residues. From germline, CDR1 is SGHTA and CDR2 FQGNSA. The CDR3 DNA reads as TGTGCCAGCAGCGTGTCAGGACATAAGAATCAGCCCCAGCATTTT. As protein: CASSVSGHKNQPQHF.

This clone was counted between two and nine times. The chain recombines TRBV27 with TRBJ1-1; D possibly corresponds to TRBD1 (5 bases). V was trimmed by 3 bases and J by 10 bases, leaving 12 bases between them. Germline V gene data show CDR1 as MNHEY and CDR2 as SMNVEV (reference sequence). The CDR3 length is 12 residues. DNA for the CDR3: TGTGCCAGCAGTTTGGGGAGGGGAACAGCTTTCTTT. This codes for CASSLGRGTAFF.

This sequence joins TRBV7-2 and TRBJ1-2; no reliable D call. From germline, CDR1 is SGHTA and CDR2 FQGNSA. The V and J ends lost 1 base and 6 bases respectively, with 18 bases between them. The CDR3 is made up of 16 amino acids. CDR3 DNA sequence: TGTGCCAGCAGCTTAGGAGCGGACCGGGTTTTGAATGGCTACACCTTC. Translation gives CASSLGADRVLNGYTF.

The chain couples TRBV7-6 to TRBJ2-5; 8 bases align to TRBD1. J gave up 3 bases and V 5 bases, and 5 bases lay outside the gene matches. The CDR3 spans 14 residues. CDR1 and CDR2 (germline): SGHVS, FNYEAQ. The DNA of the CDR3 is TGTGCCAGCAGCGACGGGACAGGAGAAGAGACCCAGTACTTC. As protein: CASSDGTGEETQYF.

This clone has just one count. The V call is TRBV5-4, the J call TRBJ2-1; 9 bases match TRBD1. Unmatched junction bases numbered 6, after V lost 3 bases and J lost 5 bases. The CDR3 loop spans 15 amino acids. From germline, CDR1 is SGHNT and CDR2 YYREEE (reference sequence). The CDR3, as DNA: TGTGCCAGCAGCTCCGGGACAGGGAGTGACAATGAGCAGTTCTTC. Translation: CASSSGTGSDNEQFF.

CDR3 residues: CASSAQWGPYTGETQYF. CDR3 in DNA: TGCGCCAGCAGCGCGCAGTGGGGGCCATATACGGGTGAGACCCAGTACTTC. This chain links TRBV4-1 with TRBJ2-5; TRBD1 is a possible D gene (6 bases). This CDR3 region has 17 residues. Germline CDR1 and CDR2: MGHRA and YSYEKL. Trimming shortened V by 5 bases and J by 5 bases, and 24 bases separated the two germline ends.

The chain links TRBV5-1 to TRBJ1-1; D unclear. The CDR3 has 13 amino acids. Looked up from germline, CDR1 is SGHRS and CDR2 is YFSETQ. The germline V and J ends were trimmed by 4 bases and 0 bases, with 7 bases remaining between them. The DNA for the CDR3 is TGCGCCAGCAGCACTCAGGTGAACACTGAAGCTTTCTTT. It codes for CASSTQVNTEAFF.

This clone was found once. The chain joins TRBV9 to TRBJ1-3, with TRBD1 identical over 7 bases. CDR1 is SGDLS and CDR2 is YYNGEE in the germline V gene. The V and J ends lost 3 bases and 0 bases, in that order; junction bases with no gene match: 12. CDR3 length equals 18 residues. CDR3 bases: TGTGCCAGCAGCGACCGGGACAGCGCAAAAATCTCTGGAAACACCATATATTTT. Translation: CASSDRDSAKISGNTIYF.

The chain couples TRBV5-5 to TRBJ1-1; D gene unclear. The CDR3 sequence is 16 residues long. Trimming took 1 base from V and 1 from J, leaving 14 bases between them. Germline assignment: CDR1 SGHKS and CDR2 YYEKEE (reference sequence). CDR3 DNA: TGTGCCAGCAGCTTGTTAAGTATCACATCGAACACTGAAGCTTTCTTT. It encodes CASSLLSITSNTEAFF.

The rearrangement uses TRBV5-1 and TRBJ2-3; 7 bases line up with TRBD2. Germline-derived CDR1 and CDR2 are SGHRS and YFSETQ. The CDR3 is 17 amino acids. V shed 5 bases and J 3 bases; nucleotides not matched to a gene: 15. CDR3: CASSPTAWGGPTDTQYF. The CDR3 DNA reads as TGCGCCAGCAGTCCGACGGCGTGGGGGGGACCTACAGATACGCAGTATTTT.

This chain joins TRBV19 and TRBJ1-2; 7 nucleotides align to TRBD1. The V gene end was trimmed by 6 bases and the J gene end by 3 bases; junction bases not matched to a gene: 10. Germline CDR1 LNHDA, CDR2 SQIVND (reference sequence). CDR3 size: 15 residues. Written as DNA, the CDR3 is TGTGCCAGTAGATCGGGACAGACATTTCACTATGGCTACACCTTC. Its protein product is CASRSGQTFHYGYTF. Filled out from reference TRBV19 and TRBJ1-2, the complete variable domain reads DGGITQSPKYLFRKEGQNVTLSCEQNLNHDAMYWYRQDPGQGLRLIYYSQIVNDFQKGDIAEGYSVSREKKESFPLTVTSAQKNPTAFYLCASRSGQTFHYGYTFGSGTRLTVV.

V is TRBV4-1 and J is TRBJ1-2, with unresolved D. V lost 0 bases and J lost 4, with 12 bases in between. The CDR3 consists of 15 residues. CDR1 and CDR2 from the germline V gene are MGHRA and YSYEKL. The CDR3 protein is CASSQESLRSYGYTF. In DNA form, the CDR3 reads TGCGCCAGCAGCCAAGAGTCCCTAAGATCCTATGGCTACACCTTC.